This TCR beta chain was recovered during a study of T-cell memory formation after mild COVID-19. Study as a whole: Among the donors, TCR clusters were largely specific to each donor.

TCRdb reprocessed the 5' RACE reads with MiXCR, giving one entry per CDR3 protein. The table includes 150,000 or so distinct CDR3 sequences, more than 12% detected once. Points from the study as a whole: Those CD4+ clones that contracted were mainly in CM and EM (CD8+ ones in EMRA).

A note on this clonotype: Its antigen is not identified.

The TCR originated in an adult woman who had mild COVID-19 (a few samples of this study predate the infection). Cell type and time point are not known. The sample comprised PBMCs or a T cell subset sorted from them (not recorded which).

The CDR3: CSVEDLGGGSNYGYTF. The CDR3 DNA sequence: TGCAGCGTTGAAGATCTGGGCGGAGGGTCTAACTATGGCTACACCTTC. The chain uses TRBV29-1 and TRBJ1-2; no clear D. The CDR3 totals 16 residues. V was shortened by 0 bases and J by 0 bases, with 14 bases between the two germline ends. CDR1 is SQVTM, CDR2 ANQGSEA, per germline.